Reported below is one T cell receptor (beta chain). Its target is unknown. Donors in the study were healthy people who gave bone marrow. This record belongs to a study of cytomegalovirus exposure and HLA in healthy donors. Study-wide context: There were fewer than 130 million unique TCR beta sequences, drawn from roughly 200 million T cells, in an earlier analysis. Overall study findings and caveats: A previous analysis found most TCR beta V segments productive roughly 87% or roughly 30% of the time.

Trimming shortened V by 1 base and J by 1 base, and 8 bases separated the two germline ends. The V gene's germline CDR1 is SGHRS and CDR2 YFSETQ. This CDR3 comprises 14 residues. Primers included in the PCR were 60 Vbeta and 13 Jbeta primers. Generated by immunoSEQ multiplex PCR, the TCRdb table keeps only in-frame clones and is missing some. The sample gives about 120,000 clones, over 70% of which show up once; 4% to 5% is in the top ten. The sequencing input was PBMCs. The rearrangement links TRBV5-1 to TRBJ1-1; D gene ambiguous. The TCR sequence derives from a woman aged 40 to 49 in good health and CMV-seropositive. The CDR3 is CASSLNGENTEAFF. The DNA of the CDR3 is TGCGCCAGCAGCTTGAACGGAGAGAACACTGAAGCTTTCTTT. Together with reference TRBV5-1 and TRBJ1-1, the CDR3 gives the full variable domain: KAGVTQTPRYLIKTRGQQVTLSCSPISGHRSVSWYQQTPGQGLQFLFEYFSETQRNKGNFPGRFSGRQFSNSRSEMNVSTLELGDSALYLCASSLNGENTEAFFGQGTRLTVV.